This T cell receptor (beta chain) was identified during a study of PD-L1 blockade in urothelial cancer. General observations from the study: Better survival was forecast by a pretreatment blood TCR clonality below the median. Blood clones associated with the tumor expanded more at 3 weeks in durable-benefit patients.

Regarding time point: peripheral blood 6 weeks after treatment start. Libraries were prepared by immunoSEQ multiplex PCR; TCRdb keeps only in-frame clonotypes and omits some of them. The data contain 42,000 or so clones, more than 75% of them singletons. V lost 4 bases and J lost 4; bases outside the gene matches: 4. The CDR3 loop spans 14 amino acids. The germline gives CDR1 SGHRS, CDR2 YFSETQ. Concerning this clone itself: What it recognizes is unknown.

The gene calls are TRBV5-1 and TRBJ1-4; 7 bases line up with TRBD1. The input for sequencing was PBMCs, taken around atezolizumab (anti-PD-L1) treatment. This sequence originates from a man in his sixties with urothelial cancer. Here the CDR3 DNA reads TGCGCCAGCAGCACGGGACAGCTTAATGAAAAACTGTTTTTT. Translated: CASSTGQLNEKLFF.